This T cell receptor (beta chain) came from a study of tumor and adjacent non-tumor tissue in lung cancer (dated by TCRdb to 2017 to 2018). General notes on the study: Patients with adenocarcinoma (around 13), squamous cell carcinoma (2) and small cell lung cancer (1) were included in the cohort. Among the 15 or so patients, ages ranged from about 30 to 80 years, some ten were men and 5 were women, and disease was TNM stage I to III. In total, sequencing yielded 125,075,908 productive TCRbeta reads, which works out to an average of around 4.2 million reads per sample. The study compared bulk TCRbeta repertoires between lung tumor tissue and matched distant non-tumor lung tissue from over 13 lung cancer patients. TCRbeta CDR3 sequencing was performed on approximately 30 paired specimens, with one tumor sample and one normal lung sample collected per patient.

RNA was isolated from bulk unsorted tissue, and RNA quality was assessed with a NanoDrop ND-1000 and an Agilent 2100. The normal lung samples consisted of distant non-tumor tissue collected more than 3 cm from the tumor edge. The donors were newly diagnosed lung cancer patients admitted for thoracic surgery in China from August to November 2014 who had not received prior chemotherapy. Anyone who had undergone radiotherapy or chemotherapy before, or who had another cancer at the same time, was left out of the study. Pieces of surgical tissue measuring roughly 1-2 cm3 were kept in RNAlater solution and stored at -80 degrees C until use. Summary of the overall study and its limitations: A significantly larger cumulative share of the repertoire was made up by the top 100 clones in normal lung than in tumor tissue. TCR diversity (inverse Simpson) was significantly higher in tumor than in normal lung tissue (roughly 430 vs 170, P = 0.0075, Mann-Whitney U test). Only roughly 16 patients were included in the cohort, and the need for larger samples and more detailed clinical data was noted by the authors. TCR diversity was significantly higher in younger patients, and higher tumor TCR diversity was associated with shorter overall and disease-free survival. The methods do not name the sequencing platform or mention unique molecular identifiers. Because peripheral blood was not sequenced, the blood TCRbeta repertoires of the lung cancer patients in the study went unexamined.

Ten or more counts support this clonotype. No antigen is known for it. No quality values exist for individual bases; no much larger clone is one base distant. The method behind the library was multiplex PCR. TCRdb shows the sequencer as Illumina HiSeq 2500. TCRbeta libraries were constructed through three rounds of nested PCR with primers (Table S4) according to protocols adapted from ARM-PCR. Before sequencing, PCR products in the 200-500 bp range were cut out of the gel and cleaned up using the QIAquick gel extraction kit. As for how the authors treated the data: Reads were cleaned with Trimmomatic, merged with FLASH into complete CDR3 sequences, and assigned to V(D)J germline segments with MiTCR. VDJtools was used to compute clonal diversity as the inverse Simpson's index. In-frame sequences lacking a premature stop codon were counted as productive reads. TCRdb reprocessing: public reads trimmed at Q25 with fastp, clones called with MiXCR, in-frame beta chains kept. One record per CDR3 amino acid sequence lists the most common genes and DNA. None of the V and J calls come from the authors' own analysis; TCRdb made them. The sample table holds 55,000 to 65,000 distinct CDR3 sequences, of which about 61% were seen once. The top ten clonotypes cover less than 40% of the sample.

Taken from the germline V gene, the CDR1 and CDR2 loops are MGHRA and YSYEKL. Measured from the cysteine to the phenylalanine, the CDR3 is 14 residues long. Of all the DNA, just the CDR3 is kept, 42 bases in frame from base 1. V is cut back by 8 bases and J by 3 bases, with 8 bases in the junction unmatched. Recombination linked TRBV4-1 to TRBJ2-7, and TRBD1 matches 9 of the central bases. Material: distant non-tumor lung tissue. The sequence was obtained from a man in his sixties or seventies with non-small cell lung cancer. The CDR3 sequence is CASGGGDRVYEQYF. The DNA sequence is as follows: TGCGCCAGCGGGGGGGGGGACAGGGTCTACGAGCAGTACTTC.